The T cell receptor (beta chain) under discussion was sequenced for a study of blood T cell repertoires in COVID-19. Trimming took off 1 base at V and 4 bases at J, with 11 bases between the two ends. The CDR3 extends over 14 amino acids. Germline values: CDR1 SGDLS, CDR2 YYNGEE. Per the authors' pipeline: Reference gene primer amplification gave nucleated cell count estimates. This table comes from immunoSEQ multiplex PCR, and its TCRdb copy is limited to in-frame clones, with some not included. D and trimming were read from the DNA, whereas the V and J calls and clone size are those reported in that table. The sample yields 200,000 to 250,000 clones, 80% seen once.

This clonotype originated in a woman in her 70s with acute or convalescent COVID-19. This chain uses TRBV9 with TRBJ1-1; maybe TRBD1 (5 bases). The sample was peripheral blood. CDR3 loop: CASSVLSGPTEAFF. CDR3 DNA sequence: TGTGCCAGCAGCGTACTTTCAGGGCCCACTGAAGCTTTCTTT.